The 20 T cell receptor beta chains below come from one sample, sequenced in a study of technical replicates of blood from a few donors (dated by TCRdb to the late 2010s). Libraries were constructed by the immunoSEQ multiplex PCR assay. TCRdb limited this immuneACCESS table to in-frame rearrangements with V and J called. A share of clones is missing; checked studies link under half to unresolved V genes, and the rest is unexplained. The sample table contains about 56,000 clones; only one count was recorded for about 96% of them. The biggest ten clones account for about 3% of the sample. Sequencing input: PBMCs. Source of these receptors: a human donor in good health. Some clones in this sample may be carry-over from other donors' samples.

The chain couples TRBV4-3 to TRBJ1-3; D gene uncertain. Germline V CDR1 and CDR2: LGHNA, YSLEER. V shed 2 bases and J shed 0 bases, with 11 bases lying between them. The CDR3 is 16 amino acids. The CDR3, as DNA: TGCGCCAGCAGCCAACAAACGCGACACTCTGGAAACACCATATATTTT. This encodes CASSQQTRHSGNTIYF.

The chain employs TRBV29-1 and TRBJ2-5; 9 nucleotides match TRBD2. V lost 6 bases, J lost 1 base, and 3 bases stayed unmatched. Germline values: CDR1 SQVTM, CDR2 ANQGSEA. The CDR3 contains 13 residues. The CDR3 sequence: CSVGTSSQETQYF. Here the CDR3 DNA reads TGCAGCGTCGGGACTAGCAGCCAAGAGACCCAGTACTTC.

This chain connects TRBV7-2 to TRBJ2-1; 7 positions agree with TRBD2. The CDR3 loop spans 15 amino acids. J was trimmed by 7 bases and V by 5 bases; bases with no gene match: 11. Germline V gene sequence: CDR1 SGHTA, CDR2 FQGNSA. Here the CDR3 DNA reads TGTGCCAGCAGCAGAAACCCGGGGGGATGGAATGAGCAGTTCTTC. Translating gives CASSRNPGGWNEQFF.

The V gene is TRBV6-4, the J gene TRBJ2-1; possible D gene TRBD2, 5 bases. V was shortened by 4 bases and J by 2 bases, with 9 bases between the two germline ends. CDR3 length: 14 residues. Germline CDR1 is MRHNA and CDR2 is SNTAGT. The CDR3 DNA follows: TGTGCCAGCAGTGTCGCCGGGGCCTACAATGAGCAGTTCTTC. It encodes CASSVAGAYNEQFF.

The chain recombines TRBV10-3 with TRBJ2-3; a weak D match, TRBD1 (7 bases). V was clipped by 7 bases and J by 3 bases, with 11 bases between them. CDR3 length: 13 amino acids. Germline V gene sequence: CDR1 ENHRY, CDR2 SYGVKD. This CDR3 reads CAITAGGTDTQYF. The CDR3 nucleotides are TGTGCCATCACGGCAGGGGGGACAGATACGCAGTATTTT.

This chain uses TRBV13 with TRBJ2-7; 8 positions match TRBD1. With 6 bases clipped from V and 0 bases from J, the junction kept 4 bases outside the gene matches. Germline CDR1 reads PRHDT; CDR2 reads FYEKMQ (reference sequence). The CDR3 is made up of 14 amino acids. The CDR3 sequence: CASRKTGGSYEQYF. The CDR3 DNA follows: TGTGCCAGCAGAAAAACAGGGGGCTCCTACGAGCAGTACTTC.

J is TRBJ2-1 and V is TRBV6-5, with TRBD2 matching over 7 bases. Germline V gene sequence: CDR1 MNHEY, CDR2 SVGAGI. V was pared by 6 bases and J by 4 bases, with 3 bases of the junction left unmatched. This CDR3 region has 13 residues. Here the CDR3 DNA reads TGTGCCAGCAGGAGCGGGGCATACAATGAGCAGTTCTTC. This sequence encodes CASRSGAYNEQFF.

This sequence joins TRBV7-8 and TRBJ2-1, with D possibly TRBD2 on 6 matching bases. Germline CDR1 is SGHVS and CDR2 is FQNEAQ. V lost 1 base, J lost 0 bases, and 10 bases lay in between. The CDR3 is 16 amino acids. The CDR3 loop is CASSLVAGSSYNEQFF. CDR3 nucleotides: TGTGCCAGCAGCTTAGTTGCGGGGAGCTCCTACAATGAGCAGTTCTTC.

The chain couples TRBV7-3 to TRBJ2-5; 11 bases align to TRBD2. The CDR3 has 15 amino acids. CDR1 is SGHTA, CDR2 FQGTGA, per germline. V gave up 5 bases and J gave up 13 bases; unmatched junction bases: 15. The DNA of the CDR3 is TGTGCCAGCAGCCCTGGTCCGGCTAGCGGGGGGCCCATGTACTTC. Residues: CASSPGPASGGPMYF.

The V gene is TRBV30, the J gene TRBJ2-5; D remains ambiguous. Per germline, CDR1 GTSNPN and CDR2 SVGIG (reference sequence). The CDR3 covers 11 residues. The CDR3 DNA reads as TGTGCTTCGCGTGGCCAAGAGACCCAGTACTTC. As protein: CASRGQETQYF.

CDR3 nucleotide sequence: TGTGCCAGCTCATCCGATCCGGGTTACGAGCAGTACTTC. Translating it yields CASSSDPGYEQYF. J is TRBJ2-7 and V is TRBV18; D unclear. With 5 bases removed from V and 4 bases from J, the gap between germline ends came to 12 bases. The germline gives CDR1 KGHSH, CDR2 LQKENI. The CDR3 loop spans 13 amino acids.

CDR3 in DNA: TGCGCCAGCAGCCATCGGGACAGAAATTCACCCCTCCACTTT. Residues: CASSHRDRNSPLHF. V and J are TRBV4-3 and TRBJ1-6; 7 nucleotides line up with TRBD1. In germline, CDR1 is LGHNA, CDR2 YSLEER. The CDR3 runs 14 residues. Trimming cost V 3 bases and J 7 bases; bases outside gene matches: 3.

The genes are TRBV7-8 and TRBJ2-7, with 9 bases matching TRBD2. CDR3 size: 16 residues. Trimming at V came to 2 bases and at J to 4 bases, leaving 9 bases not matched to a gene. Germline values: CDR1 SGHVS, CDR2 FQNEAQ. Here the CDR3 reads CASSLPTGTSTYEQYF. CDR3 nucleotide sequence: TGTGCCAGCAGCTTACCCACCGGGACTAGCACTTACGAGCAGTACTTC.

V usage is TRBV7-9 and J usage is TRBJ2-2, with D possibly being TRBD2 (6 bases). V gave up 5 bases and J gave up 1 base, with 14 bases separating them. The CDR3 is 16 residues long. The germline CDR1 and CDR2 sequences are SEHNR and FQNEAQ (reference sequence). The CDR3 nucleotides read TGTGCCAGCAGCCTTATAGGGCGGGAGAACACCGGGGAGCTGTTTTTT. As protein: CASSLIGRENTGELFF.

This sequence joins TRBV4-1 and TRBJ2-3; 11 nucleotides align to TRBD2. The CDR3 contains 19 residues. V shed 0 bases and J 6 bases; nucleotides not matched to a gene: 14. Germline V gene data show CDR1 as MGHRA and CDR2 as YSYEKL. CDR3 in amino acids: CASSQEFGLAGGRTDTQYF. CDR3 bases: TGCGCCAGCAGCCAAGAGTTTGGGCTAGCGGGGGGTCGTACCGATACGCAGTATTTT.

The chain recombines TRBV2 with TRBJ1-5; TRBD1 is a possible D gene (5 bases). The CDR3 totals 16 residues. CDR1 and CDR2 (germline): SNHLY, FYNNEI. V was clipped by 6 bases and J by 1 base, with 16 bases between them. The CDR3 protein is CASRGLGDPSNQPQHF. Written as DNA, the CDR3 is TGTGCCAGCAGGGGGTTAGGGGATCCGAGCAATCAGCCCCAGCATTTT.

The DNA for the CDR3 is TGTGCCAGCAGCTTAGAGACTAGCCGCCAAGAGACCCAGTACTTC. Protein product: CASSLETSRQETQYF. V usage is TRBV7-6 and J usage is TRBJ2-5, with TRBD2 matching over 7 bases. With V trimmed by 1 base and J by 1 base, 3 bases remained unmatched. This CDR3 is built from 15 residues. The germline CDR1 and CDR2 sequences are SGHVS and FNYEAQ. The full variable domain, with the rest looked up from reference TRBV7-6 and TRBJ2-5, is GAGVSQSPRYKVTKRGQDVALRCDPISGHVSLYWYRQALGQGPEFLTYFNYEAQQDKSGLPNDRFSAERPEGSISTLTIQRTEQRDSAMYRCASSLETSRQETQYFGPGTRLLVL.

This clone was recorded once. V usage is TRBV6-5 and J usage is TRBJ2-1; 8 bases are shared with TRBD1. The length of the CDR3 is 15 residues. The V gene end was trimmed by 4 bases and the J gene end by 5 bases; junction bases not matched to a gene: 7. Germline values: CDR1 MNHEY, CDR2 SVGAGI. CDR3: CASSSLSTGDNEQFF. DNA for the CDR3: TGTGCCAGCAGTTCACTGTCGACAGGGGACAATGAGCAGTTCTTC.

This sequence joins TRBV4-1 and TRBJ1-4; D is ambiguous. The CDR3 runs to 16 residues. CDR1 is MGHRA and CDR2 is YSYEKL in the germline V gene. V was shortened by 0 bases and J by 0 bases, with 8 bases between the two germline ends. The DNA for the CDR3 is TGCGCCAGCAGCCAAGACCGAGTTGCAACTAATGAAAAACTGTTTTTT. Residues: CASSQDRVATNEKLFF.

V is TRBV5-4 and J is TRBJ2-7, with TRBD1 matching over 7 bases. Unmatched junction bases numbered 7, after V lost 4 bases and J lost 0 bases. The CDR3 has 15 amino acids. Germline V CDR1 and CDR2: SGHNT, YYREEE (reference sequence). CDR3 sequence reads: CASSPDRSTSYEQYF. In DNA, the CDR3 is TGTGCCAGCAGCCCGGACAGGAGTACCTCCTACGAGCAGTACTTC.